What follows are 30 T cell receptor beta chains derived from one specimen sequenced in a study of T cells in narcolepsy. The assay was immunoSEQ multiplex PCR, and TCRdb's table has in-frame clones only and misses some. The sample shows about 31,000 clones, approximately 78% of them seen only once. Sequenced: CD45RA- memory CD4+ T cells from PBMCs. Every receptor here comes from a human donor with narcolepsy.

In its sample, this clone was seen a few times. This sequence joins TRBV28 and TRBJ2-2; 9 positions match TRBD1. CDR3 length: 16 amino acids. Germline CDR1 is MDHEN and CDR2 is SYDVKM. Losses at the gene ends were 6 bases for V and 4 bases for J; bases not matched to a gene: 9. CDR3: CASRLRDRVLTGELFF. CDR3 bases: TGTGCCAGCAGGCTCCGGGACAGGGTCCTCACCGGGGAGCTGTTTTTT.

V gene TRBV25-1 combines with J gene TRBJ1-1, with 7 bases that match TRBD1. Looked up from germline, CDR1 is MGHDK and CDR2 is SYGVNS. After removal of 4 bases from V and 2 bases from J, the junction contained 7 bases not matched to a gene. CDR3 size: 15 residues. CDR3 loop: CASSGRTGGNTEAFF. CDR3 nucleotide sequence: TGTGCCAGCAGTGGTAGGACAGGAGGAAACACTGAAGCTTTCTTT.

The rearrangement links TRBV5-1 to TRBJ2-7; the D is unclear. Germline V gives CDR1 SGHRS, CDR2 YFSETQ. The CDR3 extends over 12 amino acids. V lost 4 bases and J lost 2, with 7 bases in between. The CDR3 here is CASSRETYEQYF. The CDR3 coding sequence is TGCGCCAGCAGCAGGGAAACCTACGAGCAGTACTTC.

For this clone: Other DNA sequences within the sample encode an identical CDR3. The chain uses TRBV30 and TRBJ2-7, with D possibly being TRBD1 (6 bases). Per germline, CDR1 GTSNPN and CDR2 SVGIG (reference sequence). Trimming removed 5 bases from V and 5 bases from J, with 10 bases in between. The CDR3 contains 11 residues. CDR3 sequence reads: CAWDRIHEQYF. The CDR3 coding sequence is TGTGCCTGGGACAGGATCCACGAGCAGTACTTC.

This clone appeared once. This chain joins TRBV29-1 and TRBJ2-4; either TRBD1 or TRBD2 may supply D (6 bases each). V dropped 4 bases and J dropped 0 bases, with 13 bases sitting between them. The CDR3 length is 15 residues. CDR1 SQVTM and CDR2 ANQGSEA come from the germline V gene. The CDR3 bases are TGCAGCGTTGGAGGGGGACTTTTAGCCAAAAACATTCAGTACTTC. Protein: CSVGGGLLAKNIQYF.

This sequence joins TRBV5-1 and TRBJ2-7; D not certain. V lost 0 bases to trimming and J lost 1 base, with 8 bases between them. Per the germline V gene, CDR1 is SGHRS and CDR2 is YFSETQ. The CDR3 loop spans 14 amino acids. DNA of the CDR3: TGCGCCAGCAGCTTGGGAGACGGATCCTACGAGCAGTACTTC. Protein sequence: CASSLGDGSYEQYF.

The chain links TRBV5-1 to TRBJ2-3, with a weak D call TRBD2 (5 bases). The CDR3 loop spans 14 amino acids. Germline values: CDR1 SGHRS, CDR2 YFSETQ. V lost 3 bases and J 0 bases, leaving 8 bases between the germline ends. The DNA for the CDR3 is TGCGCCAGCAGCTCCGGGATCAGCACAGATACGCAGTATTTT. It specifies CASSSGISTDTQYF.

The chain uses TRBV20-1 and TRBJ1-1; D is undetermined. V was cut by 6 bases and J by 6 bases, with 11 bases left in between. CDR3 length: 11 residues. Germline V gene lookup returns CDR1 DFQATT and CDR2 SNEGSKA (reference sequence). CDR3 protein: CSAPRVSEAFF. The CDR3 nucleotides are TGCAGTGCCCCTCGGGTCTCTGAAGCTTTCTTT.

This chain connects TRBV19 to TRBJ1-2; D gene unclear. This CDR3 is 13 amino acids long. Germline V gene data show CDR1 as LNHDA and CDR2 as SQIVND (reference sequence). Trimming stripped 6 bases from V and 5 bases from J, with 13 bases between. As DNA, the CDR3 is TGTGCCAGTAGCCCTGGAGGTCCTTATGGCTACACCTTC. Protein sequence: CASSPGGPYGYTF.

The chain employs TRBV18 and TRBJ1-2; maybe TRBD1 (6 bases). V lost 5 bases and J 7 bases, leaving 14 bases between the germline ends. This CDR3 contains 13 residues. In germline, CDR1 is KGHSH, CDR2 LQKENI. CDR3 protein: CASSGNRDFGYTF. The CDR3 bases are TGTGCCAGCTCAGGAAACAGGGATTTTGGCTACACCTTC.

This sequence joins TRBV7-8 and TRBJ2-7; 9 bases are shared with TRBD1. Germline V gene lookup returns CDR1 SGHVS and CDR2 FQNEAQ. This CDR3 has 16 amino acids. The trim removed 6 bases at V and 2 bases at J, leaving 11 bases unmatched. The CDR3, as DNA: TGTGCCAGCAGGCGGGACAGGGAGGGTCTGACCTACGAGCAGTACTTC. It is translated as CASRRDREGLTYEQYF.

The CDR3 protein is CASSQGGEGRETQYF. The DNA for the CDR3 is TGTGCCAGCAGCCAGGGGGGGGAGGGCCGCGAGACCCAGTACTTC. The chain couples TRBV4-2 to TRBJ2-5; TRBD2 matches at 7 bases. The CDR3 contains 15 residues. Germline lookup yields CDR1 LGHNA and CDR2 YNFKEQ. V shed 3 bases, J shed 5 bases, and the junction held 9 bases outside the gene matches.

The rearrangement links TRBV29-1 to TRBJ1-5, with 8 nucleotides matching TRBD1. Per germline, CDR1 SQVTM and CDR2 ANQGSEA. J gave up 0 bases and V 2 bases, and 6 bases lay outside the gene matches. The CDR3 length is 16 residues. This chain's CDR3 is CSVEPTTGDSNQPQHF. In nucleotides, the CDR3 is TGCAGCGTTGAACCGACGACAGGGGATAGCAATCAGCCCCAGCATTTT.

The rearrangement uses TRBV6-1 and TRBJ2-2, with D unclear. Trimming left V 1 base short and J 3 bases short, with 9 bases between. The germline gives CDR1 MNHNS, CDR2 SASEGT. The CDR3 is made up of 15 amino acids. This CDR3 reads CASSEGIHYTGELFF. The CDR3 DNA is TGTGCCAGCAGTGAAGGAATCCACTACACCGGGGAGCTGTTTTTT.

V and J are TRBV11-2 and TRBJ1-1; 8 positions agree with TRBD1. This CDR3 spans 12 amino acids. Trimming removed 3 bases from V and 10 bases from J; junction bases left unmatched: 4. The germline V gene encodes CDR1 SGHAT and CDR2 FQNNGV. The DNA of the CDR3 is TGTGCCAGCAGCTTTTCTGACAGGGGAGCTTTCTTT. This translates into CASSFSDRGAFF.

The chain combines TRBV19 with TRBJ2-1, with TRBD2 matching over 8 bases. J lost 7 bases, V lost 3 bases, and 23 bases had no gene match. Germline CDR1 and CDR2: LNHDA and SQIVND (reference sequence). The CDR3 runs to 20 residues. The CDR3 loop reads CASSMKLRLSGGMSRNEQFF. The CDR3 bases are TGTGCCAGTAGTATGAAGTTACGGCTATCGGGGGGGATGAGTCGAAATGAGCAGTTCTTC.

The CDR3 nucleotides are TGTGCCAGCAGCTCCTTAGCGGGGGGGCTCAATGAGCAGTTCTTC. It is translated as CASSSLAGGLNEQFF. The chain joins TRBV7-3 to TRBJ2-1, with TRBD2 matching over 11 bases. The CDR3 is 15 amino acids. The V and J ends lost 4 bases and 6 bases, in that order; junction bases with no gene match: 5. Germline lookup yields CDR1 SGHTA and CDR2 FQGTGA.

The chain couples TRBV2 to TRBJ1-1, with TRBD1 as a possible D gene (5 bases). The CDR3 consists of 13 residues. Germline CDR1 SNHLY, CDR2 FYNNEI. V was clipped by 6 bases and J by 0 bases, with 8 bases between them. The DNA for the CDR3 is TGTGCCAGCAGCACCAGGGTGAACACTGAAGCTTTCTTT. Translated: CASSTRVNTEAFF.

This clone has only a few counts. The chain employs TRBV6-1 and TRBJ1-5; no definite D call. The germline gives CDR1 MNHNS, CDR2 SASEGT. V lost 0 bases, J lost 0 bases, and 6 bases lay in between. The length of the CDR3 is 15 residues. The CDR3 protein is CASSEAGHSNQPQHF. The CDR3 coding sequence is TGTGCCAGCAGTGAAGCAGGGCATAGCAATCAGCCCCAGCATTTT.

In its sample, this clone was seen a few times. J is TRBJ1-1 and V is TRBV6-5; weak D call: TRBD1 (5 bases). V shed 4 bases and J shed 5 bases, with 14 bases lying between them. The CDR3 has 14 amino acids. Germline V gives CDR1 MNHEY, CDR2 SVGAGI. The CDR3, as DNA: TGTGCCAGCAGTTCATCAGGCCGGGGGACTGAAGCTTTCTTT. Its translation: CASSSSGRGTEAFF.

The chain links TRBV7-8 to TRBJ2-3; D is undetermined. Trimming pared 1 base from V and 1 base from J, leaving 9 bases between. The CDR3 loop spans 15 amino acids. The V gene's germline CDR1 is SGHVS and CDR2 FQNEAQ. The CDR3 here is CASSLGRARTDTQYF. The CDR3 region has the DNA TGTGCCAGCAGCTTAGGTCGGGCCCGCACAGATACGCAGTATTTT.

The V gene is TRBV6-6, the J gene TRBJ1-3; D gene ambiguous. The CDR3 runs to 15 residues. Trimming removed 2 bases from V and 8 bases from J, with 16 bases in between. Germline V gene lookup returns CDR1 MNHNY and CDR2 SVGAGI (reference sequence). The CDR3 nucleotides are TGTGCCAGCAGTTACGGAGGCACTGGAAGAGACACCATATATTTT. As protein: CASSYGGTGRDTIYF.

A note on this clone: Germline and junction disagree at one end, which may indicate a read error. The J gene is TRBJ2-7, the V gene TRBV7-6, with a possible D match to TRBD2 (5 bases). CDR1 SGHVS and CDR2 FNYEAQ come from the germline V gene. The CDR3 loop spans 13 amino acids. The CDR3 DNA is TGTGCCAGCAGCCTAGCAGTTGGGTACGAGCAGTACTTC. Protein: CASSLAVGYEQYF. The full variable domain, completed using reference TRBV7-6 and TRBJ2-7, is GAGVSQSPRYKVTKRGQDVALRCDPISGHVSLYWYRQALGQGPEFLTYFNYEAQQDKSGLPNDRFSAERPEGSISTLTIQRTEQRDSAMYRCASSLAVGYEQYFGPGTRLTVT.

The V call is TRBV5-1, the J call TRBJ2-2; 9 bases match TRBD1. The CDR3 sequence is 17 residues long. V gave up 3 bases and J gave up 1 base; unmatched junction bases: 7. Germline V lookup: CDR1 SGHRS, CDR2 YFSETQ. This CDR3 reads CASSSRLGQGNTGELFF. The CDR3 nucleotides read TGCGCCAGCAGCTCAAGGCTGGGACAGGGGAACACCGGGGAGCTGTTTTTT.

The J gene is TRBJ1-1, the V gene TRBV10-2; weak D call: TRBD1 (5 bases). CDR1 is WSHSY, CDR2 SAAADI, per germline. The V end was cut by 6 bases, the J end by 5 bases, with 16 bases between. The CDR3 runs 14 residues. The CDR3 here is CASSQPGGRTEAFF. The CDR3 nucleotides are TGCGCCAGCAGCCAACCCGGGGGTCGGACTGAAGCTTTCTTT.

V gene TRBV11-2 combines with J gene TRBJ2-3; tentative D call: TRBD2 (6 bases). CDR1 and CDR2 (germline): SGHAT, FQNNGV. Trimming shortened V by 7 bases and J by 0 bases, and 20 bases separated the two germline ends. The CDR3 runs 17 residues. This chain's CDR3 is CASNFPGSPSSTDTQYF. DNA of the CDR3: TGTGCCAGCAACTTTCCCGGGAGCCCCTCTAGCACAGATACGCAGTATTTT.

This chain connects TRBV30 to TRBJ2-3; no clear D. The V end was cut by 3 bases, the J end by 1 base, with 8 bases between. This CDR3 region has 13 residues. The V gene's germline CDR1 is GTSNPN and CDR2 SVGIG (reference sequence). CDR3 in DNA: TGTGCCTGGAGCGTCACTGGCACAGATACGCAGTATTTT. Translation: CAWSVTGTDTQYF.

The rearrangement joins TRBV5-4 to TRBJ1-4, with 7 bases aligning to TRBD1. CDR1 SGHNT and CDR2 YYREEE come from the germline V gene (reference sequence). The CDR3 is 15 amino acids. With 0 bases clipped from V and 5 bases from J, the junction kept 4 bases outside the gene matches. CDR3 protein: CASSLAPGGNEKLFF. CDR3 DNA sequence: TGTGCCAGCAGCTTGGCCCCAGGGGGGAATGAAAAACTGTTTTTT.

This sequence joins TRBV29-1 and TRBJ1-2, with TRBD1 identical over 7 bases. V shed 4 bases and J 5 bases; nucleotides not matched to a gene: 13. Germline V lookup: CDR1 SQVTM, CDR2 ANQGSEA. The CDR3 loop spans 15 amino acids. In DNA, the CDR3 is TGCAGCGTTGGGACAGGCTCAGGGGCCTTTTATGGCTACACCTTC. Its translation: CSVGTGSGAFYGYTF.

A word on this clone: The sample has other DNA sequences that encode this CDR3 too. This sequence joins TRBV4-2 and TRBJ2-3; 13 nucleotides match TRBD2. Germline assignment: CDR1 LGHNA and CDR2 YNFKEQ. V lost 3 bases and J lost 3; bases outside the gene matches: 6. The CDR3 runs 17 residues. This CDR3 reads CASSQKLAGGRTDTQYF. The CDR3 coding sequence is TGTGCCAGCAGCCAGAAACTAGCGGGGGGGCGGACAGATACGCAGTATTTT.